A single sample is the source of the 18 T cell receptor beta chains below, sequenced in a study of T cells after yellow fever vaccination. TCRdb re-called the 5' RACE reads with MiXCR, one entry per CDR3 protein. The sample contains a few hundred thousand distinct CDR3 sequences, around 4.9% of which appear only once. The material sequenced was CD4+ T cells sorted from PBMCs, taken on the day of the yellow fever booster vaccination. Receptors originate from a man aged 18 to 30 who received the YFV17D yellow fever vaccine.

This clonotype was observed many times. The J gene is TRBJ1-3, the V gene TRBV12-3 or TRBV12-4; the D gene is possibly TRBD1 (5 bases). The CDR3 is 16 amino acids. The V gene lost 6 bases and the J gene lost 4 bases, with 19 bases spanning the gap. CDR3 DNA: TGTGCCAGCAGCCATCCCGCCGGGACTGAAGGAAACACCATATATTTT. Translation: CASSHPAGTEGNTIYF.

This clonotype has a count of ten or more. The genes are TRBV5-1 and TRBJ2-3; D gene ambiguous. V lost 0 bases and J lost 0, with 11 bases in between. CDR1 and CDR2 from the germline V gene are SGHRS and YFSETQ. The length of the CDR3 is 16 residues. The CDR3 here is CASSLADNPSTDTQYF. DNA of the CDR3: TGCGCCAGCAGCTTGGCAGACAATCCAAGCACAGATACGCAGTATTTT. The full variable domain, rest sourced from reference TRBV5-1 and TRBJ2-3, is KAGVTQTPRYLIKTRGQQVTLSCSPISGHRSVSWYQQTPGQGLQFLFEYFSETQRNKGNFPGRFSGRQFSNSRSEMNVSTLELGDSALYLCASSLADNPSTDTQYFGPGTRLTVL.

This clonotype was detected ten times or more. This chain uses TRBV7-9 with TRBJ2-5; D is uncertain. V was trimmed by 3 bases and J by 2 bases, leaving 10 bases between them. CDR3 length: 14 residues. The germline V gene encodes CDR1 SEHNR and CDR2 FQNEAQ (reference sequence). DNA for the CDR3: TGTGCCAGCAGCTTCCCCGGCAGGCAAGAGACCCAGTACTTC. This sequence encodes CASSFPGRQETQYF.

The sample holds many counts of this clonotype. The rearrangement joins TRBV19 to TRBJ1-1, with a weak D call TRBD1 (5 bases). Germline-derived CDR1 and CDR2 are LNHDA and SQIVND (reference sequence). CDR3 length: 15 residues. The ends were cut back, 2 bases at V and 3 bases at J, with 13 bases in the middle. CDR3 residues: CASSINPGGDTEAFF. The CDR3 region has the DNA TGTGCCAGTAGTATAAATCCGGGAGGGGACACTGAAGCTTTCTTT.

The chain carries TRBV7-3 and TRBJ2-1; D possibly matches TRBD1 or TRBD2 (5 bases each). The CDR3 has 16 residues. Trimming removed 1 base at V and 8 bases at J, with 18 bases between. Germline V gene sequence: CDR1 SGHTA, CDR2 FQGTGA. The CDR3 bases are TGTGCCAGCAGCTTAAGGTCCGGGGCCCCGATCGATGAGCAGTTCTTC. As protein: CASSLRSGAPIDEQFF.

The chain employs TRBV2 and TRBJ1-2; the D gene is possibly TRBD1 (6 bases). Germline V gene sequence: CDR1 SNHLY, CDR2 FYNNEI. The CDR3 is made up of 16 amino acids. Trimming left V 5 bases short and J 3 bases short, with 19 bases between. CDR3 DNA sequence: TGTGCCAGCAGTAGGGAGAGGCCCCCAGGGGACTATGGCTACACCTTC. It codes for CASSRERPPGDYGYTF.

This clonotype showed up many times. This chain joins TRBV5-5 and TRBJ1-5; possible D gene TRBD1, 5 bases. This CDR3 has 14 amino acids. CDR1 and CDR2 (germline): SGHKS, YYEKEE (reference sequence). Between the trimmed V and J ends, which lost 0 bases and 5 bases, there was a span of 9 bases. CDR3 bases: TGTGCCAGCAGCTTGGTCGGGGGGGATCAGCCCCAGCATTTT. Amino acids: CASSLVGGDQPQHF.

The genes are TRBV6-4 and TRBJ2-7, with a weak D call TRBD1 (6 bases). The CDR3 contains 15 residues. From germline, CDR1 is MRHNA and CDR2 SNTAGT. CDR3 protein: CASSLRVTGPYVQDV. In DNA, the CDR3 is TGTGCCAGCAGCCTTCGAGTGACAGGACCCTACGTGCAGGACGTC.

This clonotype came up many times. The J gene is TRBJ2-7, the V gene TRBV5-5; TRBD1 matches 10 bases. Trimming removed 0 bases from V and 2 bases from J; junction bases left unmatched: 2. Germline V CDR1 and CDR2: SGHKS, YYEKEE (reference sequence). The CDR3 spans 15 residues. CDR3 protein: CASSLGGQGAYEQYF. The CDR3 bases are TGTGCCAGCAGCTTGGGAGGACAGGGGGCCTACGAGCAGTACTTC.

This clonotype was counted at least ten times. J is TRBJ1-1 and V is TRBV12-3 or TRBV12-4, with D unclear. The CDR3 length is 13 residues. Trimming left V 4 bases short and J 6 bases short, with 12 bases between. CDR3 in amino acids: CASSSLPRPEAFF. CDR3 in DNA: TGTGCCAGCAGTTCCCTCCCCAGGCCTGAAGCTTTCTTT.

There are many counts of this clonotype. V is TRBV7-2 and J is TRBJ2-5; 9 bases line up with TRBD2. Germline CDR1 and CDR2: SGHTA and FQGNSA. CDR3 length: 14 residues. With V trimmed by 5 bases and J by 2 bases, 3 bases remained unmatched. The CDR3 region has the DNA TGTGCCAGCAGCGCCGGACTAGCGCAAGAGACCCAGTACTTC. Its protein product is CASSAGLAQETQYF.

This clonotype was found a few times. J is TRBJ1-1 and V is TRBV20-1, with no clear D. CDR3 size: 11 residues. Between the trimmed V and J ends, which lost 2 bases and 8 bases, there was a span of 9 bases. CDR1 is DFQATT and CDR2 is SNEGSKA in the germline V gene (reference sequence). As DNA, the CDR3 is TGCAGTGCTAGACTGGGTGTCGAAGCTTTCTTT. Translation gives CSARLGVEAFF.

V usage is TRBV29-1 and J usage is TRBJ1-1; the match to TRBD1 covers 7 bases. The germline gives CDR1 SQVTM, CDR2 ANQGSEA. This CDR3 has 13 amino acids. V dropped 5 bases and J dropped 10; count of bases not matched to a gene: 13. CDR3 in DNA: TGCAGCGTTACCATCCCATTGACAGGGTCAGCTTTCTTT. Protein: CSVTIPLTGSAFF.

This chain links TRBV6-5 with TRBJ1-3; D remains unclear. This CDR3 region has 11 residues. V gave up 8 bases and J gave up 7 bases, with 9 bases separating them. CDR1 is MNHEY, CDR2 SVGAGI, per germline. CDR3 nucleotides: TGTGCCAGCGTGGAGGAGAACACCATATATTTT. It encodes CASVEENTIYF.

CDR3 sequence (DNA): TGTGCCAGCAGCCTTCCGTACGGCCTACCGGAGACCCAGTACTTC. Its translation is CASSLPYGLPETQYF. The chain has TRBV6-2 or TRBV6-3 and TRBJ2-5; D is undetermined. Germline V gene lookup returns CDR1 MNHEY and CDR2 SVGEGT. There are 15 residues in the CDR3. The germline V and J ends were trimmed by 6 bases and 5 bases, with 19 bases remaining between them.

This chain connects TRBV7-9 to TRBJ2-7; D ambiguous. V was cut by 2 bases and J by 6 bases, with 8 bases left in between. Germline CDR1 reads SEHNR; CDR2 reads FQNEAQ (reference sequence). The CDR3 is 12 residues long. CDR3 loop: CASSLQTGEQYV. CDR3 nucleotides: TGTGCCAGCAGCTTACAGACGGGCGAGCAGTACGTC.

CDR3: CAISARDRGRDSPLHF. CDR3 DNA: TGTGCCATCAGTGCCCGGGACAGGGGGCGAGATTCACCCCTCCACTTT. The chain has TRBV10-3 and TRBJ1-6; 12 bases are a match to TRBD1. V shed 4 bases, J shed 8 bases, and the junction held 6 bases outside the gene matches. CDR1 and CDR2 from the germline V gene are ENHRY and SYGVKD. This CDR3 has 16 amino acids.

Only a few counts were recorded for this clonotype. J is TRBJ2-1 and V is TRBV7-3, with a weak D call TRBD2 (7 bases). There are 16 residues in the CDR3. The ends were cut back, 4 bases at V and 3 bases at J, with 16 bases in the middle. The germline CDR1 and CDR2 sequences are SGHTA and FQGTGA. CDR3 coding DNA: TGTGCCAGCAGCTCCTCTACGGGGGGCGTCTACAATGAGCAGTTCTTC. As protein: CASSSSTGGVYNEQFF.